A single sample gave rise to the 15 T cell receptor beta chains below, sequenced in a study of T cell clonality in common variable immunodeficiency. Study conclusions and caveats: Fewer deletions and N-nucleotide insertions were reportedly seen in common variable immunodeficiency TCR beta sequences.

Their specific antigens are unknown. Produced via immunoSEQ multiplex PCR; TCRdb's table is partial and in-frame only. The repertoire has about 35,000 clones, none seen only once; the ten largest take under 30%. Sequencing was carried out using peripheral blood mononuclear cells. The receptor source for this set is a human donor with common variable immunodeficiency.

This clone has a count of ten or more. The sequenced part of the CDR3 DNA is TGTGCCAGTAGTATGTCCGTCACAGATACG. This translates into CASSMSVTDT. In full, the CDR3 is CASSMSVTDTQYF. The V and J genes are TRBV19 and TRBJ2-3; D unresolved. The observed sequence ends 3 residues before the CDR3 terminus, with the missing tail filled in from the germline J gene. The V end lost 3 bases, the J end lost 2 bases, and 6 bases lay between the germline ends. Germline loops: CDR1 LNHDA, CDR2 SQIVND (reference sequence). The CDR3 loop spans 13 amino acids.

This clone was seen repeatedly, ten times or more. Read sequence stops 3 residues before the CDR3 end, and the germline J gene provides the missing end. The chain carries TRBV20-1 and TRBJ2-3; D not certain. Germline assignment: CDR1 DFQATT and CDR2 SNEGSKA (reference sequence). The CDR3 consists of 14 residues. V shed 0 bases and J shed 8 bases, with 15 bases lying between them. CDR3 DNA (partial): TGCAGTGCTAGAGATCTCATCGCCCAAGGTACG. Translating it yields CSARDLIAQGT. The entire CDR3 is CSARDLIAQGTQYF.

This clone turned up a few times. With the read ending 3 residues before the CDR3 end, the germline J gene is used to fill in that end. The V call is TRBV19, the J call TRBJ2-7, with 10 positions matching TRBD2. After removal of 5 bases from V and 2 bases from J, the junction contained 3 bases not matched to a gene. From germline, CDR1 is LNHDA and CDR2 SQIVND (reference sequence). This CDR3 has 14 residues. The CDR3 DNA, read in part, is TGTGCCAGTAGTCCCACTAGCGGGACCTACGAG. Translation gives CASSPTSGTYE. The full CDR3 reads CASSPTSGTYEQYF.

Notes on this clone: The CDR3 end lies 3 residues beyond the end of the read and is filled in from the germline J gene. This rearrangement joins TRBV2 to TRBJ2-1; 10 bases are a match to TRBD2. The germline V gene encodes CDR1 SNHLY and CDR2 FYNNEI. V was pared by 7 bases and J by 6 bases, with 9 bases of the junction left unmatched. The CDR3 length is 15 residues. CDR3 in amino acids: CASIVGTSEVNEQFF. The CDR3 bases that were read are TGTGCCAGCATTGTGGGGACTAGCGAGGTCAATGAG.

Ten or more counts support this clone. Read data end 3 residues before the CDR3 end; the end is taken from the germline J gene. The chain uses TRBV5-6 and TRBJ2-4; 9 nucleotides line up with TRBD2. CDR1 is SGHDT and CDR2 is YYEEEE in the germline V gene. This CDR3 spans 12 amino acids. CDR3 residues: CASSFDSGSQYF. The CDR3 bases that were read are TGTGCCAGCAGCTTCGATAGCGGGAGT.

This clone was seen at least ten times. The CDR3 end lies 3 residues beyond the end of the read and is filled in from the germline J gene. J is TRBJ1-4 and V is TRBV2; D is ambiguous. The CDR3 contains 15 residues. Germline V lookup: CDR1 SNHLY, CDR2 FYNNEI. The V gene lost 6 bases and the J gene lost 0 bases, with 11 bases spanning the gap. The CDR3 reads CASSRGLATNEKLFF. The covered CDR3 bases are TGTGCCAGCAGCCGGGGTCTCGCAACTAATGAAAAA.

The sample holds a few counts of this clone. CDR3: CASSEARLADTDTQYF. CDR3 DNA, as far as it was read: TGTGCCAGCAGTGAAGCGAGACTAGCTGACACAGATACG. The V call is TRBV6-1, the J call TRBJ2-3, with TRBD2 matching over 7 bases. The read terminates 3 residues ahead of where the CDR3 ends, so the germline J gene completes it. Germline V gene data show CDR1 as MNHNS and CDR2 as SASEGT. V dropped 0 bases and J dropped 2; count of bases not matched to a gene: 5. The CDR3 loop spans 16 amino acids.

This clone was recorded many times. The read is 3 residues too short to cover the CDR3 end, so that end is filled in from the germline J gene. The J gene is TRBJ2-7, the V gene TRBV6-2 or TRBV6-3; tentative D call: TRBD2 (5 bases). CDR3 size: 14 residues. The germline V and J ends were trimmed by 5 bases and 1 base, with 12 bases remaining between them. Germline V gene data show CDR1 as MNHEY and CDR2 as SVGEGT. The CDR3 bases that were read are TGTGCCAGCAGTCACGGACTGACTTCCTACGAG. Its protein product is CASSHGLTSYE. The complete CDR3 protein is CASSHGLTSYEQYF.

This clone was seen at least ten times. The read comes to an end 3 residues before the CDR3 does, leaving the germline J gene to fill in the end. The chain joins TRBV3-1 (or the pseudogene TRBV3-2) to TRBJ1-2, with TRBD1 matching 8 bases. The CDR3 totals 16 residues. Germline values: CDR1 LGHDT, CDR2 YNNKEL (reference sequence). Trimming at V came to 4 bases and at J to 5 bases, leaving 12 bases not matched to a gene. This CDR3 reads CASSPGRGLGSYGYTF. Partial CDR3 DNA: TGTGCCAGCAGCCCGGGCAGGGGGCTAGGATCGTATGGC.

This clone came up a few times. The CDR3 goes on 3 residues after the read ends, and that part is filled in from the germline J gene. The chain is built from TRBV19 and TRBJ1-1, with TRBD1 matching 7 bases. The CDR3 spans 13 residues. CDR1 is LNHDA, CDR2 SQIVND, per germline (reference sequence). The CDR3 spells CASSIKGTAEAFF. CDR3 DNA, as far as it was read: TGTGCCAGTAGTATAAAAGGGACAGCCGAA.

This clone has ten or more counts. The read comes to an end 3 residues before the CDR3 does, leaving the germline J gene to fill in the end. The chain joins TRBV9 to TRBJ2-5; TRBD2 matches 9 bases. This CDR3 comprises 14 residues. V dropped 6 bases and J dropped 5; count of bases not matched to a gene: 8. Germline V gives CDR1 SGDLS, CDR2 YYNGEE. Incomplete CDR3 DNA: TGTGCCAGCACCCCACGCGCGGGAGGGGAGACC. Its translation: CASTPRAGGET. The CDR3 in full is CASTPRAGGETQYF.

This clone has a handful of counts. The observed sequence ends 3 residues before the CDR3 terminus, with the missing tail filled in from the germline J gene. This chain uses TRBV13 with TRBJ2-7; D may be TRBD1 (6 bases). The CDR3 covers 14 residues. Germline V gene data show CDR1 as PRHDT and CDR2 as FYEKMQ (reference sequence). V lost 1 base, J lost 3 bases, and 10 bases lay in between. The sequenced part of the CDR3 DNA is TGTGCCAGCAGCTTAGTCCGAGGGGGCTACGAG. It translates to CASSLVRGGYE. The full CDR3 protein is CASSLVRGGYEQYF. Full variable domain (outside the CDR3, taken from reference TRBV13 and TRBJ2-7): AAGVIQSPRHLIKEKRETATLKCYPIPRHDTVYWYQQGPGQDPQFLISFYEKMQSDKGSIPDRFSAQQFSDYHSELNMSSLELGDSALYFCASSLVRGGYEQYFGPGTRLTVT.

A word on this clone: The read ends 3 residues before the CDR3 terminus; that terminus is restored from the germline J gene. The genes are TRBV6-1 and TRBJ2-3; 7 positions match TRBD1. The germline CDR1 and CDR2 sequences are MNHNS and SASEGT. V was pared by 3 bases and J by 0 bases, with 3 bases of the junction left unmatched. The CDR3 spans 15 residues. The sequenced part of the CDR3 DNA is TGTGCCAGCAGTGAGGGACAGACAAGCACAGATACG. Residues: CASSEGQTSTDT. The entire CDR3 protein is CASSEGQTSTDTQYF.

In this sample, this clone turned up a few times. Coverage ceases 3 residues before the CDR3 finishes, and the germline J gene fills in the end. The chain combines TRBV5-1 with TRBJ2-7, with 12 bases that match TRBD2. Germline values: CDR1 SGHRS, CDR2 YFSETQ. V dropped 0 bases and J dropped 2; count of bases not matched to a gene: 3. This CDR3 contains 16 residues. The CDR3 is CASSLALAGGAYEQYF. CDR3 bases read: TGCGCCAGCAGCTTGGCTCTAGCGGGAGGGGCCTACGAG.

This clone was detected ten times or more. The CDR3 end lies 3 residues beyond the end of the read and is filled in from the germline J gene. V and J are TRBV19 and TRBJ2-5; the match to TRBD1 covers 9 bases. Germline V CDR1 and CDR2: LNHDA, SQIVND (reference sequence). The CDR3 totals 14 residues. V shed 7 bases and J 4 bases; nucleotides not matched to a gene: 7. The sequenced part of the CDR3 DNA is TGTGCCAGTACCCTGACAGGGGGTACAGAGACC. It yields the protein CASTLTGGTET. The CDR3, in full, reads CASTLTGGTETQYF.